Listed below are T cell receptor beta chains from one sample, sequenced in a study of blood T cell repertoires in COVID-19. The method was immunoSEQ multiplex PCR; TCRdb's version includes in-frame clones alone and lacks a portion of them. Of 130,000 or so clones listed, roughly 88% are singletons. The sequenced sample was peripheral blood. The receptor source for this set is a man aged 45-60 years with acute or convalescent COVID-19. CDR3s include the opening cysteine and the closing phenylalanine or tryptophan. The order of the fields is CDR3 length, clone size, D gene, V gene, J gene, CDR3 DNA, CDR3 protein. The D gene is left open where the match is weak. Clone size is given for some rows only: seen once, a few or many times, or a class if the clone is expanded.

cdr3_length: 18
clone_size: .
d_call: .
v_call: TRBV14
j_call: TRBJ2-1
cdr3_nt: TGTGCCAGCAGCCAAGAGGGGCAGGGTTGGCGCCCTTACAATGAGCAGTTCTTC
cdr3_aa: CASSQEGQGWRPYNEQFF

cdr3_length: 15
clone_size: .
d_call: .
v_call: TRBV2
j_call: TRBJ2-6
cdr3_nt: TGTGCCAGCAGTGGAGACAGCTCTGGGGCCAACGTCCTGACTTTC
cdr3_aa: CASSGDSSGANVLTF

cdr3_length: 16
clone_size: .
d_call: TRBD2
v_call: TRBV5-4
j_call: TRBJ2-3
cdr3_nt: TGTGCCAGCAGCTGGGCCCCGGGCGGGGGTAAAGATACGCAGTATTTT
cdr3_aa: CASSWAPGGGKDTQYF

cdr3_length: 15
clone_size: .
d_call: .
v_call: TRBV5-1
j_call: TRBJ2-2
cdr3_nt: TGCGCCAGCAGCCCCAGCCGAGGGAACACCGGGGAGCTGTTTTTT
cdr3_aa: CASSPSRGNTGELFF

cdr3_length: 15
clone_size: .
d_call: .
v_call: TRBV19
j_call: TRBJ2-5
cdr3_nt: TGTGCCAGTAGTATGGTTCCTACGACAGGTTGGGCCCAGTACTTC
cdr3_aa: CASSMVPTTGWAQYF

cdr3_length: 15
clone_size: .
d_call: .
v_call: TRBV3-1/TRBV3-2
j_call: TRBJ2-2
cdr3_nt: TGTGCCAGCAGCCAAGATCGGGTGGAAGGCGGGGAGCTGTTTTTT
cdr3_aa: CASSQDRVEGGELFF

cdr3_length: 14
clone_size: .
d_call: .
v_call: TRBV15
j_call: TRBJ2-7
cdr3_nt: TGTGCCACCAGCAGAGGTTACTCGTCCTACGAGCAGTACTTC
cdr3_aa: CATSRGYSSYEQYF

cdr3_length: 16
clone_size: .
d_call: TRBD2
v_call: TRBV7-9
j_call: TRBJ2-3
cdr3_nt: TGTGCCAGCAGCTTAGTGGCTAGCGGAGACACAGATACGCAGTATTTT
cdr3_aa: CASSLVASGDTDTQYF

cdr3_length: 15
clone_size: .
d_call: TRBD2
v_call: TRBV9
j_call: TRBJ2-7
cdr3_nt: TGTGCCAGCAGCGTAGGGGCTAGCGGGATACGCGAGCAGTACTTC
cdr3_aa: CASSVGASGIREQYF

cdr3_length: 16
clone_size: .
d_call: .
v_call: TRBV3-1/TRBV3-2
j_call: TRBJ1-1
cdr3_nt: TGTGCCAGCAGCCAAGAACGAACGGGAGGTGACACTGAAGCTTTCTTT
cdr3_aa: CASSQERTGGDTEAFF

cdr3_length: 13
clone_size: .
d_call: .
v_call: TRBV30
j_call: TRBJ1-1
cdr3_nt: TGTGCCTGGAAGCAGGGCCGGACCACTGAAGCTTTCTTT
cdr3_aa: CAWKQGRTTEAFF

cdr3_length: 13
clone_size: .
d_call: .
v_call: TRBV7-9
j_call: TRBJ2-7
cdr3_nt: TGTGCCAGCAGTTCCGGCGGCTCCTACGAGCAGTACTTC
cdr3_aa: CASSSGGSYEQYF

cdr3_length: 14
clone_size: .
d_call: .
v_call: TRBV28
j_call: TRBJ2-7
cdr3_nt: TGTGCCAGCAGTTTGGGGGGATCTACGACACGGCAGTACTTC
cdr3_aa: CASSLGGSTTRQYF

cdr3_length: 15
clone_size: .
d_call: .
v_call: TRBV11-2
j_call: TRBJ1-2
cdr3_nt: TGTGCCAGCAGCTTAGATAGTTGGCAGGGTATGGGCTACACCTTC
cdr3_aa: CASSLDSWQGMGYTF

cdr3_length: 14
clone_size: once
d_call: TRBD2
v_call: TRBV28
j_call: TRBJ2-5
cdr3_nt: TGTGCCAGCAGCGGGAGGAGCGGGAGAGAGACCCAGTACTTC
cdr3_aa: CASSGRSGRETQYF

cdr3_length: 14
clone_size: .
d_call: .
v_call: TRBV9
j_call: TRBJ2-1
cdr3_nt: TGTGCCAGCAGAAGGGAGGAGCAGTACAATGAGCAGTTCTTC
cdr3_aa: CASRREEQYNEQFF

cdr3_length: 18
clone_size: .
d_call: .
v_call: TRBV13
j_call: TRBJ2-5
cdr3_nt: TGTGCCAGCAGCTTAGGACAGGATAGGGCCGTTCGGCAAGAGACCCAGTACTTC
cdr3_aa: CASSLGQDRAVRQETQYF

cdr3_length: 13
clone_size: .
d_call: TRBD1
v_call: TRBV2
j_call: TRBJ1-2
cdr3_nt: TGTGCCAGCAGCCAGACAGGGTATGATGGCTACACCTTC
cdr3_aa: CASSQTGYDGYTF

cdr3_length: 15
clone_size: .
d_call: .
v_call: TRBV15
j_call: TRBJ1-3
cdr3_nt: TGTGCCACCAGCAGAGATCTGTACTCTGGAAACACCATATATTTT
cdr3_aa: CATSRDLYSGNTIYF

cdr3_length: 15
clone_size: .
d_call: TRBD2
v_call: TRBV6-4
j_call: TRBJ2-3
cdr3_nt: TGTGCCAGCAGTTCCGGACTAGCAAGCACAGATACGCAGTATTTT
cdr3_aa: CASSSGLASTDTQYF

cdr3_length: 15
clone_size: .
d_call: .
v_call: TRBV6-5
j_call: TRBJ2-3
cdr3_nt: TGTGCCAGCAGATGGACAGAGCCTAGCACAGATACGCAGTATTTT
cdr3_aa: CASRWTEPSTDTQYF

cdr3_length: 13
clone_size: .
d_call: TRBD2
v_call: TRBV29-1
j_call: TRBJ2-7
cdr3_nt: TGCAGCGTTGAAGGGGGGGAGGGCTACGAGCAGTACTTC
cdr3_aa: CSVEGGEGYEQYF

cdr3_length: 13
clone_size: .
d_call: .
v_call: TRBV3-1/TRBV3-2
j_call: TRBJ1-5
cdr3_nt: TGTGCCAGCAGCATGAACAGGTTGACGCCCCAGCATTTT
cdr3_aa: CASSMNRLTPQHF

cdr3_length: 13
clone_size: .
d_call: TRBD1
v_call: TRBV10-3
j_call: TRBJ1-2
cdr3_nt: TGTGCCATCAGTGTGACAGGGGGCGATGGCTACACCTTC
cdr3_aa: CAISVTGGDGYTF

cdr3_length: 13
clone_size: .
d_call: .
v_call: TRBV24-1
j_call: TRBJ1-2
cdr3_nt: TGTGCCACCAGAGGGGGAGGGAATGACGGCTACACCTTC
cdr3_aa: CATRGGGNDGYTF

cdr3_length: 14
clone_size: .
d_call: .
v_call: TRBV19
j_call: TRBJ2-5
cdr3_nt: TGTGCCAGTAGTATAGACAGGGCCAGAGAGACCCAGTACTTC
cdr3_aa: CASSIDRARETQYF

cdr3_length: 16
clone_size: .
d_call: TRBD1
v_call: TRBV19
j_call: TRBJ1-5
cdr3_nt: TGTGCCAGTAGTAACTCCGGGACAGGGGGCAGTCAGCCCCAGCATTTT
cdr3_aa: CASSNSGTGGSQPQHF

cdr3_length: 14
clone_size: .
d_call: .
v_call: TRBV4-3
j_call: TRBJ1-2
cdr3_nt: TGCGCCAGCAGCCACAACAGGGTCACTGGCGGCTACACCTTC
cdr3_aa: CASSHNRVTGGYTF

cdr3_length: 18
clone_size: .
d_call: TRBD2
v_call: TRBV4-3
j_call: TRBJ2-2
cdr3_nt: TGCGCCAGCAGCCAGTCGCTAGCGGGAGGCCTCGGCACCGGGGAGCTGTTTTTT
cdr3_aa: CASSQSLAGGLGTGELFF

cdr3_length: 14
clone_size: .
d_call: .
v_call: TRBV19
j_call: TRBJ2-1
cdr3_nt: TGTGCCAGTAAACGGCTAGCGACGGGAAATGAGCAGTTCTTC
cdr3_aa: CASKRLATGNEQFF

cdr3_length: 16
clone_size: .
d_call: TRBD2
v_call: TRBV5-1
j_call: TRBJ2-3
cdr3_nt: TGCGCCAGCAGCCCCGACGGGAGGGGCGGGACAGATACGCAGTATTTT
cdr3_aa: CASSPDGRGGTDTQYF

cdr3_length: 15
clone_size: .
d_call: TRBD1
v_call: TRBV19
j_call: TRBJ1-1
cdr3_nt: TGTGCCAGTAGTGCCCTGAGGACAGGGAACACTGAAGCTTTCTTT
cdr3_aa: CASSALRTGNTEAFF

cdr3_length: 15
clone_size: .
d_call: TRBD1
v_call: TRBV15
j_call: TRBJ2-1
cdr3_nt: TGTGCCACCAGGCAGGGGGCGCAGGAAGTCAATGAGCAGTTCTTC
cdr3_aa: CATRQGAQEVNEQFF

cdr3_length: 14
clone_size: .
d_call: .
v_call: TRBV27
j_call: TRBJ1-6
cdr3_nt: TGTGCCAGCGCGACAGGTCTACATAATTCACCCCTCCACTTT
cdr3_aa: CASATGLHNSPLHF

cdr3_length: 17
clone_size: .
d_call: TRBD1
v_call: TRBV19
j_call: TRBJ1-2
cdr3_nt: TGTGCCAGTAGTAGTTCCGGGACAGGGGGCGGATCAAATGGCTACACCTTC
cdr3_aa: CASSSSGTGGGSNGYTF

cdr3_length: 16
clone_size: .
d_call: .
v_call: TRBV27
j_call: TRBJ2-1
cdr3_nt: TGTGCCAGCAGTAAACAGGGCGTTAGCTCCTACAATGAGCAGTTCTTC
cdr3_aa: CASSKQGVSSYNEQFF

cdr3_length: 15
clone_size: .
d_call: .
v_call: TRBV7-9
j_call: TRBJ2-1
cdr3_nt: TGTGCCAGCAGCTTAACCCCCGCCGAGATCAATGAGCAGTTCTTC
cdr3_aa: CASSLTPAEINEQFF

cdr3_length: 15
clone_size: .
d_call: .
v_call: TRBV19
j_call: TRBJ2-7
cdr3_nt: TGTGCCAGTAGTATATTGCGGGACGGCGACTACGAGCAGTACTTC
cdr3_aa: CASSILRDGDYEQYF

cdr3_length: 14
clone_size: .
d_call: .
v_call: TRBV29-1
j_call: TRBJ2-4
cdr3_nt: TGCAGCGTTCGACAGGCCCTAGCCAAAAACATTCAGTACTTC
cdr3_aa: CSVRQALAKNIQYF

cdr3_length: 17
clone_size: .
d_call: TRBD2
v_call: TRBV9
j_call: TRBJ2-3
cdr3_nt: TGTGCCAGCAGCGTTTCCCCCGTGGGGGGGGGAACAGATACGCAGTATTTT
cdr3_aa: CASSVSPVGGGTDTQYF

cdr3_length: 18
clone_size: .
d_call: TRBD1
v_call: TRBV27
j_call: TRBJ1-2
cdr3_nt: TGTGCCAGCAGACTCCTAACCGGGACAGGGAGGCAACTATATGGCTACACCTTC
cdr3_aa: CASRLLTGTGRQLYGYTF

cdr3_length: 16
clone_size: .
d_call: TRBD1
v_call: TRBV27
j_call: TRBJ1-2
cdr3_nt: TGTGCCAGCAGTCCAATTTGGACAGGGTCGAACTATGGCTACACCTTC
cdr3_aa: CASSPIWTGSNYGYTF

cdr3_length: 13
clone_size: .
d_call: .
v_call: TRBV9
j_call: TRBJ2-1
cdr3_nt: TGTGCCAGCAGCCCCCGACTTGGGTATGAGCAGTTCTTC
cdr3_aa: CASSPRLGYEQFF

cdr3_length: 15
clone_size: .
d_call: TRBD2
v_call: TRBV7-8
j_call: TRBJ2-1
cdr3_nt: TGTGCCAGCAGCCGAGGACTAGCGGGAGGATGGGAGCAGTTCTTC
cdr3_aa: CASSRGLAGGWEQFF

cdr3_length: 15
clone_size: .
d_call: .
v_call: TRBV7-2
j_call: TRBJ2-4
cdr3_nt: TGTGCCAGCAGCTTAGAAGGGACTTACAAAAACATTCAGTACTTC
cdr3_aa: CASSLEGTYKNIQYF

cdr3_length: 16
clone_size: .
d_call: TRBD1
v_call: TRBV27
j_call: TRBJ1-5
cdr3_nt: TGTGCCAGCAGTGCGATCACAGGGGTCAGCAATCAGCCCCAGCATTTT
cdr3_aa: CASSAITGVSNQPQHF

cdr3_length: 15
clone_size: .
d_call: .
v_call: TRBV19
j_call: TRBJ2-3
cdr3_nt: TGTGCCAGTAGTCGCCGACTGGAGCCTACAGATACGCAGTATTTT
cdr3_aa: CASSRRLEPTDTQYF

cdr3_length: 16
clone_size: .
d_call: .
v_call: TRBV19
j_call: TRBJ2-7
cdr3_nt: TGTGCCAGTAGTATAGTTGGGGGGAGACCCTCCTACGAGCAGTACTTC
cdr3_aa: CASSIVGGRPSYEQYF

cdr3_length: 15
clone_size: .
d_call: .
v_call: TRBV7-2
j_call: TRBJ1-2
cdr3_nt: TGTGCCAGCAGCTTAGCCACCCGGGTGCCTAATGGCTACACCTTC
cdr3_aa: CASSLATRVPNGYTF

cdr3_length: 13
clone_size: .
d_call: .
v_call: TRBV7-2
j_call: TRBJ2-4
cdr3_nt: TGTGCCAGCAGCCTCCGGATTGCGGACATTCAGTACTTC
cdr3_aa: CASSLRIADIQYF